The sequence of this TCR beta chain was determined in a study of metastatic and nonmetastatic thyroid tumors (dated by TCRdb to between 2020 and 2021). In terms of the full investigation: Repertoires from peripheral blood and from tumor or nodule tissue samples of malignant and benign thyroid patients were compared. General findings and caveats noted by the study authors: TCR beta diversity was reported as significantly higher in malignant tumors than in benign nodules, in both blood and tumor samples.

None of the patients had been given any treatment before thyroid surgery. Using T-cell receptor beta sequencing, the study looked back at clinical samples from patients collected from about 2011 to 2019. This clone was counted at least ten times. The antigen it recognizes is unknown. The sample holds no much larger clone one base away, and base qualities are not on file. The library was obtained by PCR. Sequencing instrument: Illumina HiSeq 4000. High-throughput sequencing was used to profile the TCR beta-chain CDR3 region of every patient. Under the source paper's analysis protocol: CDR3 differences across clinicopathological groups were used to build a classifier for discriminating distant-metastatic papillary thyroid cancer patients. To measure repertoire diversity the researchers used the Shannon index, while the Morisita-Horn index served to gauge how similar the tumor and blood repertoires were. The public reads were run again by TCRdb, first through fastp at Q25 and then through MiXCR, and only productive beta chains were kept. These V and J calls derive from TCRdb rather than the authors' analysis. This sample has 18,000 or so clones in its table, and 20% to 25% of those were observed once. The ten largest clones add up to about 15% of the sample.

Material for sequencing was tumor tissue. This receptor was obtained from a female donor with papillary thyroid cancer or a benign thyroid nodule (not recorded which). Some clones in this sample may be carry-over from other donors' samples.

The encoded CDR3 is CASTVFGNEQFF. The sequence in DNA is TGTGCCAGCACGGTGTTTGGTAATGAGCAGTTCTTC. This sequence uses TRBV2 and TRBJ2-1; no confident D gene assignment can be made. CDR1 and CDR2, looked up from the germline V gene, are SNHLY and FYNNEI. The CDR3 spans 12 residues, from the cysteine through the phenylalanine. Just CDR3 DNA is preserved here, 36 bases in frame from base 1. Trimming takes 7 bases from V and 7 bases from J, and the germline ends sit 11 bases apart.